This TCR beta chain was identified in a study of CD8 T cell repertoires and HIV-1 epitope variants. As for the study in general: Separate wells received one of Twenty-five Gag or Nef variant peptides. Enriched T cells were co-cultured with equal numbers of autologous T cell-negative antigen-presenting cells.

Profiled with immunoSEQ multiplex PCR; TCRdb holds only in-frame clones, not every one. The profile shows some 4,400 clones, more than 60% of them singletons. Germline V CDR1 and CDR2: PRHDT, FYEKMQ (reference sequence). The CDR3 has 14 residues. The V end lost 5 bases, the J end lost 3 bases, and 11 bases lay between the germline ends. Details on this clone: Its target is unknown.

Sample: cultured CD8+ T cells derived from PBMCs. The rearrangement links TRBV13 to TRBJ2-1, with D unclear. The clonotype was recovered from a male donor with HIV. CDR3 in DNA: TGTGCCAGCAGCACAAGAACGGGCTACAATGAGCAGTTCTTC. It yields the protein CASSTRTGYNEQFF.